This entry lists 5 T cell receptor beta chains sequenced from one sample in a study of metastatic and nonmetastatic thyroid tumors. Until they underwent thyroid surgery, no patient had received any treatment. Using MiXCR, TCRdb re-called clones from the PCR reads. The sample contains around 30,000 clones, 13% of which appear only once. Material: blood. The receptors shown here come from a female donor with papillary thyroid cancer or a benign thyroid nodule (not recorded which). Some clones in this sample may be carry-over from other donors' samples.

This clone was found many times. The J gene is TRBJ2-1, the V gene TRBV7-9; D is ambiguous. CDR1 is SEHNR, CDR2 FQNEAQ, per germline (reference sequence). The V gene lost 2 bases and the J gene lost 2 bases, with 13 bases spanning the gap. This CDR3 comprises 16 residues. The CDR3 DNA follows: TGTGCCAGCAGCTTAACCCCCGGCCGAACCTACAATGAGCAGTTCTTC. Translation gives CASSLTPGRTYNEQFF.

This clone was observed at least ten times. One base away lies a much larger clone, so this may be a sequencing read error. The sample contains more than one DNA sequence encoding this CDR3. The genes are TRBV5-1 and TRBJ2-5, with 8 bases fitting TRBD2. CDR3 length: 15 amino acids. V dropped 2 bases and J dropped 4; count of bases not matched to a gene: 7. The germline V gene has CDR1 SGHRS and CDR2 YFSETQ. Here the CDR3 DNA reads TGCGCCAGCAGCTTTCGGACTAGCAATTCAGAGACCCAGTACTTC. Its translation: CASSFRTSNSETQYF.

This clone was observed many times. This chain joins TRBV3-1 and TRBJ2-1, with D possibly matching TRBD2 (6 bases). The CDR3 is 15 residues long. Germline V CDR1 and CDR2: LGHDT, YNNKEL (reference sequence). V was trimmed by 2 bases and J by 10 bases, leaving 18 bases between them. CDR3 in amino acids: CASSQLRERSNEQFF. The DNA for the CDR3 is TGTGCCAGCAGCCAACTCCGGGAGCGGAGCAACGAGCAGTTCTTC.

Ten or more counts support this clone. The chain links TRBV2 to TRBJ1-4, with 7 bases fitting TRBD1. Germline V gene lookup returns CDR1 SNHLY and CDR2 FYNNEI. Trimming took 7 bases from V and 8 from J; bases not matched to a gene: 10. The CDR3 totals 14 residues. CDR3 residues: CASTPTGREEKLFF. The DNA of the CDR3 is TGTGCCAGCACCCCGACAGGGCGGGAAGAAAAACTGTTTTTT.

Many counts were recorded for this clone. The same CDR3 arises from other DNA sequences in this sample as well. The chain joins TRBV9 to TRBJ2-2, with unresolved D. The CDR3 is 14 amino acids. V lost 1 base and J 6 bases, leaving 10 bases between the germline ends. The germline V gene has CDR1 SGDLS and CDR2 YYNGEE. The CDR3 region is CASSVNLEPGELFF. DNA of the CDR3: TGTGCCAGCAGCGTAAATCTAGAGCCCGGGGAGCTGTTTTTT.